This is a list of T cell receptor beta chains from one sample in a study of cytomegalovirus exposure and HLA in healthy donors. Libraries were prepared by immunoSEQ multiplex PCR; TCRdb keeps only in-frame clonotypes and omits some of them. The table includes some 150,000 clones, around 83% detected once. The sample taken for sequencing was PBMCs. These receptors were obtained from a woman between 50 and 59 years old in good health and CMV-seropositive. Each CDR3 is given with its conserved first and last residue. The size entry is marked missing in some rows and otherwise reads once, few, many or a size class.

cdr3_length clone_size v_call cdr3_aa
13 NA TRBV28 CASTSGQGTKAFF
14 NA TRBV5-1 CASSLIFGNYGYTF
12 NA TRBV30 CAWSARYGTQYF
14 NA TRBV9 CASSTTGASYEQYF
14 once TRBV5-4 CASNLPDADRPGTF
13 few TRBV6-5 CASSPRGNQPQHF
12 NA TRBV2 CASSERGETQYF
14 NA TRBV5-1 CASSFTSGKETQYF
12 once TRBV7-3 CAMRRDPLGYTF
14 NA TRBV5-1 CASSLGRGYDEQYF
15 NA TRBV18 CASSPGEGSYNEQFF
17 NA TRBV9 CASSTSRGTANTGELFF
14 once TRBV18 CASSPGGKEQPQHF
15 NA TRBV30 CACNARGTTNEKLFF
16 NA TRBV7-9 CASSLEWGPGTDTQYF
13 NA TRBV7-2 CASSPRTDYGYTF
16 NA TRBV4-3 CASSEELRRGDYGYTF
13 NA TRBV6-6 CASSPWDSYEQYF
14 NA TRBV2 CASSEAAGTYEQYF
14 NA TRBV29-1 CSVTGTEANYGYTF
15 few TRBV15 CATSRDLGTTYEQYF
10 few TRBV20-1 CSATDTEAFF
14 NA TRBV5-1 CASSLYDRTYGYTF
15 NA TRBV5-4 CASSLSGRATDTQYF
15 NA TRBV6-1 CASRSDTGGQGTQYF
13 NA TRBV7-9 CASSRRGINEQFF
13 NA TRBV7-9 CASSAGGRETQYF